The 10 T cell receptor beta chains given below trace back to one sample, sequenced in a study of T cell responses to AZD1222 COVID-19 vaccine. Data came from immunoSEQ multiplex PCR; TCRdb stores just in-frame clones and leaves some out. Of around 99,000 clones in the sample, approximately 91% were seen once. The source material was peripheral blood, sampled 28 days after the second AZD1222 dose. Receptor source: an adult who received the AZD1222 COVID-19 vaccine.

This sequence joins TRBV6-5 and TRBJ1-6; D may be TRBD1 (5 bases). V dropped 6 bases and J dropped 7 bases, with 13 bases sitting between them. Germline V gives CDR1 MNHEY, CDR2 SVGAGI. The CDR3 totals 14 residues. CDR3 protein: CASRQLGENSPLHF. CDR3 DNA: TGTGCCAGCAGGCAGCTGGGGGAGAATTCACCCCTCCACTTT.

V and J are TRBV11-2 and TRBJ2-7, with 10 bases matching TRBD2. Germline CDR1 is SGHAT and CDR2 is FQNNGV. The CDR3 extends over 16 amino acids. Unmatched junction bases numbered 5, after V lost 2 bases and J lost 1 base. The CDR3 region has the DNA TGTGCCAGCAGCTTATCGGAACTAGCGGGATCCTACGAGCAGTACTTC. Amino acids: CASSLSELAGSYEQYF.

This clone was seen only a few times. As DNA, the CDR3 is TGTGCCAGCAGCCCCCGCCTCCCCTCCGGGACTAGCGGGAGTGTGGAGCTGTTTTTT. Its protein is CASSPRLPSGTSGSVELFF. The gene calls are TRBV7-6 and TRBJ2-2; 14 bases are a match to TRBD2. The CDR3 spans 19 residues. The V gene's germline CDR1 is SGHVS and CDR2 FNYEAQ. The J segment lost 10 bases and the V segment lost 5 bases, leaving 18 bases of the junction unmatched.

In DNA, the CDR3 is TGTGCCATCAGTGTACAGGGGGGGGACACTGAAGCTTTCTTT. Translation gives CAISVQGGDTEAFF. The chain carries TRBV10-3 and TRBJ1-1, with 8 bases matching TRBD1. The CDR3 is 14 residues long. The ends lost 4 bases at V and 3 bases at J; junction bases unmatched: 4. Germline CDR1 is ENHRY and CDR2 is SYGVKD.

The chain employs TRBV7-2 and TRBJ2-1; maybe TRBD2 (6 bases). V was clipped by 1 base and J by 8 bases, with 15 bases between them. Germline-derived CDR1 and CDR2 are SGHTA and FQGNSA. This CDR3 is built from 15 residues. The CDR3 reads CASSLGLALIDEQFF. The CDR3 DNA follows: TGTGCCAGCAGCTTAGGGCTAGCGTTAATTGATGAGCAGTTCTTC.

The chain carries TRBV7-6 and TRBJ1-1; no firm D call. Germline V gene sequence: CDR1 SGHVS, CDR2 FNYEAQ. This CDR3 comprises 13 residues. Trimming shortened V by 1 base and J by 1 base, and 4 bases separated the two germline ends. For the CDR3, the DNA is TGTGCCAGCAGCTTAGAAGGGAACACTGAAGCTTTCTTT. Its translation: CASSLEGNTEAFF.

CDR3 in amino acids: CASSSAGTGASGNTIYF. The CDR3 bases are TGCGCCAGCAGCTCGGCCGGGACAGGGGCTTCTGGAAACACCATATATTTT. The chain is built from TRBV5-1 and TRBJ1-3; 10 bases agree with TRBD1. The trim removed 3 bases at V and 1 base at J, leaving 7 bases unmatched. The CDR3 contains 17 residues. Germline V gives CDR1 SGHRS, CDR2 YFSETQ. The full variable domain, rest sourced from reference TRBV5-1 and TRBJ1-3, is KAGVTQTPRYLIKTRGQQVTLSCSPISGHRSVSWYQQTPGQGLQFLFEYFSETQRNKGNFPGRFSGRQFSNSRSEMNVSTLELGDSALYLCASSSAGTGASGNTIYFGEGSWLTVV.

The V and J genes are TRBV27 and TRBJ1-3; no definite D call. CDR3 length: 14 residues. V was clipped by 6 bases and J by 3 bases, with 12 bases between them. CDR1 and CDR2 (germline): MNHEY, SMNVEV (reference sequence). CDR3 sequence: CASRGRFGGNTIYF. The CDR3 nucleotides are TGTGCCAGCAGAGGACGATTTGGTGGAAACACCATATATTTT.

V is TRBV24-1 and J is TRBJ2-3; D is ambiguous. This CDR3 has 15 amino acids. Germline V CDR1 and CDR2: KGHDR, SFDVKD. Between the trimmed V and J ends, which lost 3 bases and 3 bases, there was a span of 12 bases. CDR3 loop: CATSDASALTDTQYF. Here the CDR3 DNA reads TGTGCCACCAGTGATGCAAGTGCCCTAACAGATACGCAGTATTTT.

This clone has just one count. V gene TRBV6-2 or TRBV6-3 combines with J gene TRBJ1-2; D perhaps matches TRBD1 (5 bases). Germline CDR1 reads MNHEY; CDR2 reads SVGEGT. The CDR3 loop spans 15 amino acids. Trimming left V 6 bases short and J 8 bases short, with 22 bases between. The CDR3 nucleotides are TGTGCCAGCAGCCTGACACTCCAGGGTTTACGGGGCTACACCTTC. Its translation: CASSLTLQGLRGYTF.